These 26 T cell receptor beta chains were sequenced from one sample in a study of cytomegalovirus exposure and HLA in healthy donors. Only in-frame clones appear in the TCRdb table, and some are missing; sequencing was by immunoSEQ multiplex PCR. The table includes some 200,000 clones, over 80% detected once. The sequenced sample consisted of PBMCs. The origin of the receptors is a young woman in good health and CMV-seronegative.

The CDR3 sequence is CASSGRDRVDGTIYF. Written as DNA, the CDR3 is TGTGCCAGCAGCGGTAGGGACAGGGTGGATGGCACCATATATTTT. The rearrangement links TRBV7-8 to TRBJ1-3; 9 bases align to TRBD1. The CDR3 consists of 15 residues. Trimming at V came to 5 bases and at J to 9 bases, leaving 11 bases not matched to a gene. The germline V gene has CDR1 SGHVS and CDR2 FQNEAQ.

This chain joins TRBV7-9 and TRBJ1-2; 10 positions match TRBD1. CDR3 length equals 15 residues. Losses at the gene ends were 5 bases for V and 0 bases for J; bases not matched to a gene: 3. CDR1 and CDR2 from the germline V gene are SEHNR and FQNEAQ (reference sequence). The CDR3 DNA sequence: TGTGCCAGCAGCACCGGGACAGGGGCTAACTATGGCTACACCTTC. This sequence encodes CASSTGTGANYGYTF.

This chain links TRBV25-1 with TRBJ1-2, with no clear D. Trimming took 6 bases from V and 5 from J, leaving 19 bases between them. This CDR3 is 15 amino acids long. CDR1 is MGHDK, CDR2 SYGVNS, per germline. CDR3 nucleotides: TGTGCCAGCAGGCCGGGGTTCGAGGGAGTGTATGGCTACACCTTC. Translated: CASRPGFEGVYGYTF.

The chain employs TRBV6-5 and TRBJ1-1; D may be TRBD1 (6 bases). The CDR3 runs 15 residues. Germline lookup yields CDR1 MNHEY and CDR2 SVGAGI. The V gene lost 2 bases and the J gene lost 1 base, with 11 bases spanning the gap. CDR3 amino acids: CASSYTLTGNTEAFF. For the CDR3, the DNA is TGTGCCAGCAGTTACACGTTGACAGGGAACACTGAAGCTTTCTTT.

This chain links TRBV6-4 with TRBJ2-1; the D is unclear. Per germline, CDR1 MRHNA and CDR2 SNTAGT. Trimming pared 4 bases from V and 11 bases from J, leaving 9 bases between. This CDR3 is built from 11 residues. CDR3 protein: CASSVSTKQFF. The CDR3, as DNA: TGTGCCAGCAGTGTTTCAACTAAGCAGTTCTTC.

V is TRBV19 and J is TRBJ2-1, with TRBD1 matching 8 bases. This CDR3 has 16 residues. Germline CDR1 and CDR2: LNHDA and SQIVND (reference sequence). After removal of 8 bases from V and 6 bases from J, the junction contained 15 bases not matched to a gene. The CDR3 region is CASGVLGTGGSNEQFF. The DNA of the CDR3 is TGTGCCAGTGGGGTCTTGGGGACAGGAGGGTCCAATGAGCAGTTCTTC.

V gene TRBV28 combines with J gene TRBJ1-1; D remains unclear. This CDR3 spans 13 amino acids. V was shortened by 2 bases and J by 10 bases, with 14 bases between the two germline ends. Per the germline V gene, CDR1 is MDHEN and CDR2 is SYDVKM. The CDR3 nucleotides read TGTGCCAGCAGTTTAGGTGTTTCTACGAGAGCTTTCTTT. It yields the protein CASSLGVSTRAFF.

Turning to this clone: Distinct nucleotide sequences in the sample also encode this CDR3. J is TRBJ1-5 and V is TRBV30; D perhaps matches TRBD1 (5 bases). Per the germline V gene, CDR1 is GTSNPN and CDR2 is SVGIG (reference sequence). The CDR3 totals 14 residues. The germline V and J ends were trimmed by 0 bases and 1 base, with 7 bases remaining between them. The CDR3 loop is CAWSVGGSNQPQHF. CDR3 in DNA: TGTGCCTGGAGTGTCGGGGGAAGCAATCAGCCCCAGCATTTT.

The chain recombines TRBV11-3 with TRBJ2-1; TRBD1 aligns across 7 bases. Germline V gene data show CDR1 as SGHNT and CDR2 as YENEEA. The CDR3 loop spans 16 amino acids. V gave up 2 bases and J gave up 0 bases; unmatched junction bases: 4. CDR3 sequence (DNA): TGTGCCAGCAGCTTACGTCGACAGGGCTCCTACAATGAGCAGTTCTTC. Amino acids: CASSLRRQGSYNEQFF.

V usage is TRBV6-5 and J usage is TRBJ1-2, with 10 nucleotides matching TRBD1. J lost 8 bases, V lost 1 base, and 4 bases had no gene match. The V gene's germline CDR1 is MNHEY and CDR2 SVGAGI. CDR3 length equals 14 residues. The CDR3 DNA sequence: TGTGCCAGCAGTTACTTAGGGACAGGGGTGGGCTACACCTTC. Translating it yields CASSYLGTGVGYTF.

This clone has only one observation. This chain connects TRBV28 to TRBJ1-2; perhaps TRBD1 as D (6 bases). Trimming pared 2 bases from V and 3 bases from J, leaving 13 bases between. The germline V gene has CDR1 MDHEN and CDR2 SYDVKM. This CDR3 has 15 residues. The CDR3 region has the DNA TGTGCCAGCAGTTTACAACAGGGCCGATACTATGGCTACACCTTC. This sequence encodes CASSLQQGRYYGYTF.

Turning to this clone: At one boundary the junction diverges from the germline segment, which might be a read error. The genes are TRBV7-7 and TRBJ2-2; TRBD1 matches 10 bases. Germline CDR1 is SSHAT and CDR2 is FNYEAQ (reference sequence). The CDR3 covers 16 residues. The CDR3 nucleotides are TGTGCTAGCAGCTTAGCCCGGACAGGGGGAACCGGGGAGCTGTTTTTT. Its protein product is CASSLARTGGTGELFF. Supplemented by reference TRBV7-7 and TRBJ2-2, the full variable domain reads GAGVSQSPRYKVTKRGQDVTLRCDPISSHATLYWYQQALGQGPEFLTYFNYEAQPDKSGLPSDRFSAERPEGSISTLTIQRTEQRDSAMYRCASSLARTGGTGELFFGEGSRLTVL.

This clone was detected a few times. The chain has TRBV14 and TRBJ2-7; D is uncertain. The CDR3 spans 13 residues. CDR1 is SGHDN, CDR2 FVKESK, per germline. V gave up 0 bases and J gave up 3 bases, with 6 bases separating them. CDR3 loop: CASSQDVSYEQYF. The CDR3 DNA is TGTGCCAGCAGCCAAGATGTCAGCTACGAGCAGTACTTC.

This clone was counted once. V is TRBV27 and J is TRBJ2-1; possibly TRBD1 for D (6 bases). CDR1 and CDR2 from the germline V gene are MNHEY and SMNVEV (reference sequence). The CDR3 runs 15 residues. V lost 2 bases and J lost 3, with 11 bases in between. The CDR3 sequence: CASSLTGSFYNEQFF. CDR3 bases: TGTGCCAGCAGTTTAACAGGGAGTTTCTACAATGAGCAGTTCTTC.

The chain recombines TRBV19 with TRBJ2-1, with D tentatively TRBD2 (6 bases). The CDR3 sequence is 16 residues long. Germline V lookup: CDR1 LNHDA, CDR2 SQIVND (reference sequence). With 6 bases removed from V and 4 bases from J, the gap between germline ends came to 19 bases. The CDR3 region has the DNA TGTGCCAGTAGCCTGGGTGGGCTAGCGCCTTACAATGAGCAGTTCTTC. Protein sequence: CASSLGGLAPYNEQFF.

The V gene is TRBV7-9, the J gene TRBJ2-1; 7 nucleotides agree with TRBD1. This CDR3 is 15 amino acids long. The V gene's germline CDR1 is SEHNR and CDR2 FQNEAQ (reference sequence). Unmatched junction bases numbered 8, after V lost 1 base and J lost 8 bases. In nucleotides, the CDR3 is TGTGCCAGCAGCTTAGACAGGGGAGTGTCCGATGAGCAGTTCTTC. This gives the protein CASSLDRGVSDEQFF.

This chain connects TRBV14 to TRBJ1-2; D remains ambiguous. The CDR3 spans 13 residues. Deletions cut 1 base from V and 4 bases from J, with 7 bases between. Germline CDR1 and CDR2: SGHDN and FVKESK. CDR3 amino acids: CASSQVGSYGYTF. CDR3 nucleotides: TGTGCCAGCAGCCAAGTTGGGAGCTATGGCTACACCTTC.

This clone was detected only once. The chain has TRBV19 and TRBJ1-1; weak D call: TRBD1 (6 bases). In germline, CDR1 is LNHDA, CDR2 SQIVND (reference sequence). This CDR3 contains 13 residues. V was clipped by 6 bases and J by 4 bases, with 12 bases between them. CDR3 protein: CASRVTGSTEAFF. The CDR3 DNA reads as TGTGCCAGTAGGGTCACAGGGAGCACTGAAGCTTTCTTT.

The chain couples TRBV7-9 to TRBJ1-2; 9 nucleotides align to TRBD1. Germline loops: CDR1 SEHNR, CDR2 FQNEAQ (reference sequence). The CDR3 has 15 amino acids. Trimming at V came to 4 bases and at J to 4 bases, leaving 7 bases not matched to a gene. In DNA form, the CDR3 reads TGTGCCAGCAGCTCGAGACAGGGGGTGGGCTATGGCTACACCTTC. Translating gives CASSSRQGVGYGYTF.

The CDR3 spells CSVPTGWATEAFF. The CDR3 DNA reads TGCAGCGTTCCGACAGGGTGGGCAACTGAAGCTTTCTTT. The J gene is TRBJ1-1, the V gene TRBV29-1; TRBD1 matches 7 bases. This CDR3 is 13 amino acids long. The germline V gene encodes CDR1 SQVTM and CDR2 ANQGSEA. The J segment lost 5 bases and the V segment lost 5 bases, leaving 8 bases of the junction unmatched.

This chain connects TRBV11-2 to TRBJ2-7; D may be TRBD2 (5 bases). Looked up from germline, CDR1 is SGHAT and CDR2 is FQNNGV. CDR3 length: 13 amino acids. Trimming took off 3 bases at V and 2 bases at J, with 8 bases between the two ends. The chain's CDR3 is CASSFWGAYEQYF. DNA of the CDR3: TGTGCCAGCAGCTTCTGGGGAGCCTACGAGCAGTACTTC.

This chain links TRBV21-1 with TRBJ2-7; the table's D gene call, TRBD2, was not cross checked with the DNA. TRBV21-1 is recorded as a pseudogene. The CDR3 loop spans 17 amino acids. The CDR3 sequence is CASSKAPALRRNYEQYF. For the CDR3, the DNA is TGTGCCAGCAGCAAAGCCCCAGCGCTGAGGAGGAATTACGAGCAGTACTTC.

This chain connects TRBV11-3 to TRBJ2-1; possible D gene TRBD2, 5 bases. Germline V gene lookup returns CDR1 SGHNT and CDR2 YENEEA. The CDR3 is 18 amino acids. Trimming took 4 bases from V and 7 from J, leaving 26 bases between them. The CDR3 reads CASSYSRARSSTMNEQFF. The DNA of the CDR3 is TGTGCCAGCAGCTATTCTAGGGCCCGGTCCTCGACTATGAATGAGCAGTTCTTC.

About this clone itself: Other DNA sequences of this sample code for an identical CDR3. The genes are TRBV27 and TRBJ2-7; a possible D gene is TRBD1 (5 bases). From germline, CDR1 is MNHEY and CDR2 SMNVEV (reference sequence). This CDR3 is built from 14 residues. V was shortened by 3 bases and J by 2 bases, with 11 bases between the two germline ends. The CDR3 spells CASSFGQGTYEQYF. The CDR3 DNA sequence: TGTGCCAGCAGTTTCGGCCAGGGCACCTACGAGCAGTACTTC.

The genes are TRBV28 and TRBJ2-5; D is perhaps TRBD1 (6 bases). From germline, CDR1 is MDHEN and CDR2 SYDVKM. V gave up 3 bases and J gave up 13 bases, with 15 bases separating them. This CDR3 comprises 12 residues. This chain's CDR3 is CASSLGQGIWYF. CDR3 in DNA: TGTGCCAGCAGTTTGGGGCAGGGGATTTGGTACTTC.

The chain is built from TRBV7-3 and TRBJ2-7, with TRBD2 matching 7 bases. CDR3 size: 14 residues. In germline, CDR1 is SGHTA, CDR2 FQGTGA. J gave up 5 bases and V 0 bases, and 4 bases lay outside the gene matches. CDR3 region: CASSLTAGRDEQYF. CDR3 bases: TGTGCCAGCAGCTTAACGGCAGGGAGGGACGAGCAGTACTTC.